This TCR beta chain was sequenced for a study of T cell changes during pregnancy in multiple sclerosis. The length of the CDR3 is 13 residues. The germline V gene has CDR1 SGHTA and CDR2 FQGNSA. Unmatched junction bases numbered 6, after V lost 4 bases and J lost 8 bases. The repertoire was sequenced with immunoSEQ multiplex PCR; TCRdb's copy has only in-frame clones and lacks some. The sample has 80,000 to 100,000 clones, about 93% seen once. The material sequenced was peripheral blood, taken after pregnancy. This TCR was recovered from a female donor with multiple sclerosis, enrolled in a pregnancy study. The V gene is TRBV7-2, the J gene TRBJ2-3; 7 positions match TRBD2. CDR3 nucleotides: TGTGCCAGCAGCTCTACGGCGGGAGTTACGCAGTATTTT. Protein: CASSSTAGVTQYF.